Listed below are T cell receptor beta chains from one sample, sequenced in a study of CD8+CD57+ T cells in acquired aplastic anemia. TCRdb reprocessed the reads with MiXCR, giving one entry per CDR3 protein. This repertoire shows around 170,000 distinct CDR3 sequences, just over 45% found once; its top ten account for about 2.9%. The source material was sorted CD4+, CD8+, or CD8+CD57+ T cells (not recorded which) from PBMCs. These receptors all come from a human donor in good health. CDR3s include the opening cysteine and the closing phenylalanine or tryptophan. A D gene is named only where the DNA matches it firmly. A row's size may be missing; if present it is once, few, many or a size class.

d_gene | j_gene | v_gene | abundance | CDR3aa | CDR3nt
NA | TRBJ2-3 | TRBV12-3/TRBV12-4 | NA | CASSHVGSTDTQYF | TGTGCCAGCAGTCACGTCGGAAGCACAGATACGCAGTATTTT
NA | TRBJ2-5 | TRBV6-5 | NA | CASSYGWTQYF | TGTGCCAGCAGTTACGGGTGGACCCAGTACTTC
TRBD1 | TRBJ2-3 | TRBV9 | once | CASSGPGTGTDTQYF | TGTGCCAGCAGCGGACCCGGGACAGGCACAGATACGCAGTATTTT
TRBD1 | TRBJ2-1 | TRBV20-1 | NA | CSAAAGDRGGYNEQFF | TGCAGTGCTGCCGCCGGGGACAGGGGAGGGTACAATGAGCAGTTCTTC
NA | TRBJ2-7 | TRBV6-1 | NA | CASSVVVGGYNEQYF | TGTGCCAGCAGTGTGGTTGTGGGGGGCTACAATGAGCAGTACTTC
NA | TRBJ1-5 | TRBV7-8 | once | CASSWGPPQPQHF | TGTGCCAGCAGCTGGGGCCCCCCTCAGCCCCAGCATTTT
NA | TRBJ2-1 | TRBV2 | few | CASNEGSNEQFF | TGTGCCAGCAACGAGGGTAGCAATGAGCAGTTCTTC
TRBD1 | TRBJ2-7 | TRBV2 | NA | CASSTTGQGYEQYF | TGTGCCAGCAGTACGACAGGGCAGGGCTACGAGCAGTACTTC
NA | TRBJ1-6 | TRBV20-1 | many | CSARPSTAYNSPLHF | TGCAGTGCTAGGCCATCTACAGCATATAATTCACCCCTCCACTTT
NA | TRBJ1-1 | TRBV2 | NA | CASSEGTEAFF | TGTGCCAGCAGTGAGGGGACTGAAGCTTTCTTT
NA | TRBJ2-1 | TRBV5-4 | few | CASSLGAANNEQFF | TGTGCCAGCAGCTTGGGGGCGGCGAACAATGAGCAGTTCTTC
TRBD1 | TRBJ1-1 | TRBV11-2 | NA | CASSLRQGHSEAFF | TGTGCCAGCAGCTTGAGACAGGGTCATAGTGAAGCTTTCTTT
NA | TRBJ2-5 | TRBV25-1 | NA | CASSVPGPTSALEETQYF | TGTGCCAGCAGCGTTCCCGGCCCAACGTCGGCCTTAGAAGAGACCCAGTACTTC
NA | TRBJ1-2 | TRBV3-1 | many | CASSQGIGGYTF | TGTGCCAGCAGCCAAGGCATTGGGGGCTACACCTTC
TRBD2 | TRBJ2-7 | TRBV9 | NA | CASSIGTSGTYYEQYF | TGTGCCAGCAGCATCGGGACTAGCGGTACATACTACGAGCAGTACTTC
NA | TRBJ1-1 | TRBV20-1 | few | CSARAGTEAFF | TGCAGTGCTCGGGCAGGGACCGAAGCTTTCTTT
TRBD2 | TRBJ2-3 | TRBV5-1 | NA | CASSQGLAGTADTQYF | TGCGCCAGCAGCCAGGGACTAGCGGGAACCGCAGATACGCAGTATTTT
NA | TRBJ1-1 | TRBV19 | NA | CASSVENTEAFF | TGTGCCAGTAGTGTGGAGAACACTGAAGCTTTCTTT
NA | TRBJ1-3 | TRBV19 | NA | CASSLQGTGNTIYF | TGTGCCAGTAGTCTACAGGGTACTGGAAACACCATATATTTT
TRBD2 | TRBJ2-1 | TRBV28 | NA | CASRVWETSGRNEQFF | TGTGCCAGCAGAGTCTGGGAGACTAGCGGGAGAAATGAGCAGTTCTTC
NA | TRBJ2-1 | TRBV29-1 | NA | CSVVGGSSYNEQFF | TGCAGCGTTGTTGGGGGAAGCTCCTACAATGAGCAGTTCTTC
NA | TRBJ2-3 | TRBV6-2/TRBV6-3 | few | CASRVGEGVTTDTQYF | TGTGCCAGCAGGGTTGGGGAAGGAGTCACCACAGATACGCAGTATTTT
NA | TRBJ2-2 | TRBV24-1 | many | CATSDIQGNTGELFF | TGTGCCACCAGTGATATACAGGGGAACACCGGGGAGCTGTTTTTT
TRBD1 | TRBJ2-1 | TRBV29-1 | NA | CSGGQRNEQFF | TGCAGCGGGGGACAGCGGAATGAGCAGTTCTTC
NA | TRBJ2-3 | TRBV7-3 | many | CASSRWGATDTQYF | TGTGCCAGCAGCCGCTGGGGGGCCACAGATACGCAGTATTTT
NA | TRBJ2-5 | TRBV4-1 | NA | CASSRGGVETQYF | TGCGCCAGCAGCCGTGGCGGGGTGGAGACCCAGTACTTC
NA | TRBJ2-1 | TRBV15 | NA | CATSREEFDEQFF | TGTGCCACCAGCAGAGAAGAATTCGATGAGCAGTTCTTC
TRBD2 | TRBJ2-5 | TRBV20-1 | many | CSARDPTSGSETQYF | TGCAGTGCTAGAGATCCAACTAGCGGGAGTGAGACCCAGTACTTC
TRBD1 | TRBJ1-1 | TRBV20-1 | many | CRVFTGETEAFF | TGCAGGGTATTTACAGGGGAGACTGAAGCTTTCTTT
NA | TRBJ2-1 | TRBV10-3 | many | CAVRLYSYNEQFF | TGTGCCGTCAGACTATACTCCTACAATGAGCAGTTCTTC
TRBD1 | TRBJ2-7 | TRBV7-2 | NA | CASSLMDRDEQYF | TGTGCCAGCAGCTTAATGGACAGGGACGAGCAGTACTTC
NA | TRBJ2-3 | TRBV6-2/TRBV6-3 | NA | CASSYSAKDLSTDTQYF | TGTGCCAGCAGTTACTCAGCCAAGGACCTGAGCACAGATACGCAGTATTTT
NA | TRBJ1-6 | TRBV7-9 | once | CASSQPDRPFHF | TGTGCCAGCAGCCAACCGGACAGACCTTTCCACTTT
NA | TRBJ1-4 | TRBV5-1 | many | CASSRTHPTNEKLFF | TGCGCCAGCAGTCGGACCCATCCAACTAATGAAAAACTGTTTTTT
NA | TRBJ1-1 | TRBV18 | once | CASSPPTFRTVNTEAFF | TGTGCCAGCTCACCTCCCACTTTTCGGACGGTGAACACTGAAGCTTTCTTT
NA | TRBJ1-2 | TRBV20-1 | once | CSANSGYYYGYTF | TGCAGTGCTAACTCGGGTTATTACTATGGCTACACCTTC
NA | TRBJ2-7 | TRBV7-8 | many | CASSFDRRYEQYF | TGTGCCAGCAGCTTTGACAGGCGCTACGAGCAGTACTTC
TRBD1 | TRBJ2-7 | TRBV6-1 | NA | CASSVDRATTYEQYF | TGTGCCAGCAGCGTAGACAGGGCCACTACCTACGAGCAGTACTTC
NA | TRBJ1-2 | TRBV29-1 | NA | CSVGEGGNYGYTF | TGCAGCGTTGGAGAAGGGGGTAACTATGGCTACACCTTC
TRBD1 | TRBJ2-3 | TRBV10-3 | NA | CAITQGADTDTQYF | TGTGCCATCACTCAGGGGGCTGACACAGATACGCAGTATTTT
NA | TRBJ1-5 | TRBV2 | many | CASSAQGNQPQHF | TGTGCCAGCAGTGCACAGGGAAATCAGCCCCAGCATTTT
NA | TRBJ2-7 | TRBV12-3/TRBV12-4 | NA | CASGPGTYEQYF | TGTGCCAGCGGACCGGGGACCTACGAGCAGTACTTC
NA | TRBJ2-5 | TRBV2 | many | CATGQPQETQYF | TGTGCCACCGGACAGCCGCAAGAGACCCAGTACTTC
NA | TRBJ2-3 | TRBV18 | NA | CASSPPSGTDTQYF | TGTGCCAGCTCACCACCTAGCGGCACAGATACGCAGTATTTT
TRBD1 | TRBJ2-7 | TRBV7-2 | many | CASSLRQGAYEQYF | TGTGCCAGCAGCCTCCGACAGGGGGCCTACGAGCAGTACTTC
NA | TRBJ2-1 | TRBV18 | few | CASSWLADEQFF | TGTGCCAGCTCGTGGCTAGCCGATGAGCAGTTCTTC
TRBD1 | TRBJ1-5 | TRBV6-1 | NA | CASRSDRGLYSNQPQHF | TGTGCCAGCAGATCGGACAGGGGGCTATATAGCAATCAGCCCCAGCATTTT
TRBD1 | TRBJ1-6 | TRBV3-1 | few | CASSQAGTGVNSPLHF | TGTGCCAGCAGCCAGGCCGGGACAGGGGTGAATTCACCCCTCCACTTT
TRBD2 | TRBJ2-1 | TRBV10-2 | NA | CASREGGRAYNEQFF | TGCGCCAGCAGAGAGGGCGGGAGGGCCTACAATGAGCAGTTCTTC
NA | TRBJ1-1 | TRBV4-2 | NA | CASSHVGMTGNTEAFF | TGTGCCAGCAGCCACGTTGGGATGACAGGGAACACTGAAGCTTTCTTT
NA | TRBJ1-2 | TRBV11-2 | many | CASSLGNPAATRDGYTF | TGTGCCAGCAGCTTAGGTAACCCCGCGGCCACAAGGGATGGCTACACCTTC
NA | TRBJ2-7 | TRBV2 | few | CASSVGAGATYEQYF | TGTGCCAGCAGTGTCGGTGCGGGGGCTACCTACGAGCAGTACTTC
NA | TRBJ2-5 | TRBV7-8 | NA | CASSFNRQETQYF | TGTGCCAGCAGCTTTAACAGACAAGAGACCCAGTACTTC
NA | TRBJ2-2 | TRBV2 | NA | CASSLWGTGELFF | TGTGCCAGCAGTTTATGGGGGACCGGGGAGCTGTTTTTT
NA | TRBJ2-2 | TRBV24-1 | NA | CATSNSGTGELFF | TGTGCCACCAGTAATTCCGGGACAGGGGAGCTGTTTTTT
NA | TRBJ1-4 | TRBV9 | NA | CASSAQSTNEKPFF | TGTGCCAGCAGCGCACAATCAACTAATGAAAAACCGTTTTTT
NA | TRBJ1-1 | TRBV29-1 | NA | CSVAGLMNTEAFF | TGCAGCGTTGCCGGATTAATGAACACTGAAGCTTTCTTT
NA | TRBJ1-1 | TRBV11-2 | NA | CASSLEFRDSLNTEAFF | TGTGCCAGCAGCTTAGAGTTCCGAGACAGCCTGAACACTGAAGCTTTCTTT